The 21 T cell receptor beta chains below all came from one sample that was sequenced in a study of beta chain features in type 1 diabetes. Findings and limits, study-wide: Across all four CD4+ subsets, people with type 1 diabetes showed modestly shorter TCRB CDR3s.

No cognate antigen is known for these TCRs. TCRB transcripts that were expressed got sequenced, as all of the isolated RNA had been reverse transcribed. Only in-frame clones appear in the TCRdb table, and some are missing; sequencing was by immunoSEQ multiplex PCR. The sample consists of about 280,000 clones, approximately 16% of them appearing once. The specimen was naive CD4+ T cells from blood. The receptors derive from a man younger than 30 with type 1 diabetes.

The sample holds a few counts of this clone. CDR3 region: CASSQDRGSYEQYF. The CDR3 nucleotides read TGTGCCAGCTCTCAGGACAGGGGGTCCTACGAGCAGTACTTC. The rearrangement uses TRBV18 and TRBJ2-7; the match to TRBD1 covers 10 bases. Trimming cost V 6 bases and J 1 base; bases outside gene matches: 3. Germline V gene data show CDR1 as KGHSH and CDR2 as LQKENI. The CDR3 is made up of 14 amino acids.

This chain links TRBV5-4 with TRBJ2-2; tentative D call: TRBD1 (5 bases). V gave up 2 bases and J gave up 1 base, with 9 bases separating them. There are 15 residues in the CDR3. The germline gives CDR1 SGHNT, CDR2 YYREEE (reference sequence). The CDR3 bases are TGTGCCAGCAGCTTCCCCGACAGGAACACCGGGGAGCTGTTTTTT. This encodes CASSFPDRNTGELFF.

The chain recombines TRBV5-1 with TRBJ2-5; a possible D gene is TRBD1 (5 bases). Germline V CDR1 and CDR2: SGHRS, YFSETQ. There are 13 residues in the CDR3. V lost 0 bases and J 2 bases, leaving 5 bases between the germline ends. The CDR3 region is CASSLGQQETQYF. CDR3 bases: TGCGCCAGCAGCTTGGGACAGCAAGAGACCCAGTACTTC.

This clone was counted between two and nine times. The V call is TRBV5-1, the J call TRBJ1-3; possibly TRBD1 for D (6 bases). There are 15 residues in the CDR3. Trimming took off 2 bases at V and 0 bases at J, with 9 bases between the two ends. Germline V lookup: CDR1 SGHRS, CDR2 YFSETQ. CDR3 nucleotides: TGCGCCAGCAGCTTTGACAGGACCTCTGGAAACACCATATATTTT. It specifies CASSFDRTSGNTIYF.

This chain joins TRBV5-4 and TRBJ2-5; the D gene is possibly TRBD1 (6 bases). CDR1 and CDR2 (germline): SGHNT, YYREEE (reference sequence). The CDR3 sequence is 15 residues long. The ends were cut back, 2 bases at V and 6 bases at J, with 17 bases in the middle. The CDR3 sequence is CASSFDIWTEKTQYF. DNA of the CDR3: TGTGCCAGCAGCTTCGATATATGGACAGAGAAGACCCAGTACTTC.

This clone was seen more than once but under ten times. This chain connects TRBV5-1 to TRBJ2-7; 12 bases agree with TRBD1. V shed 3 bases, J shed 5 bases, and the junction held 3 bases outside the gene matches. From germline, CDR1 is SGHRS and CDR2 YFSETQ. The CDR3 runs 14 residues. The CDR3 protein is CASSSGQGAHEQYF. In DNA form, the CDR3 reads TGCGCCAGCAGCTCGGGACAGGGGGCCCACGAGCAGTACTTC.

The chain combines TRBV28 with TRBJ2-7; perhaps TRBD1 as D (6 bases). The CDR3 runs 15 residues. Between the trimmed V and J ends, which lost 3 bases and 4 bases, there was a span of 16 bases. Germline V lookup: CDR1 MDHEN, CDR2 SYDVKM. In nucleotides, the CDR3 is TGTGCCAGCAGTTTCGCCGGGCAGGGGACATACGAGCAGTACTTC. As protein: CASSFAGQGTYEQYF.

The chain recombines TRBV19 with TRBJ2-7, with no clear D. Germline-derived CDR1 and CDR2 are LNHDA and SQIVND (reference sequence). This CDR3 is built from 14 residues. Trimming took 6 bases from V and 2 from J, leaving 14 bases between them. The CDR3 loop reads CASRSQLPPYEQYF. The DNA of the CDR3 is TGTGCCAGTAGGTCCCAACTGCCCCCCTACGAGCAGTACTTC.

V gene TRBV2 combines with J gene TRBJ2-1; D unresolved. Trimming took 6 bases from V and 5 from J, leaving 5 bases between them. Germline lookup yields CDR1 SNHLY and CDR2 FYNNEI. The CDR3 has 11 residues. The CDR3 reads CASRSNNEQFF. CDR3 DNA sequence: TGTGCCAGCAGGTCAAACAATGAGCAGTTCTTC.

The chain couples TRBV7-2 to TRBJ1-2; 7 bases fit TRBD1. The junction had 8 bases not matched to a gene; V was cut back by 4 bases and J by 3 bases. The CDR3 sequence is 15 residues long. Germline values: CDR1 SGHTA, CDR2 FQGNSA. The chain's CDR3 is CASSWGRGQYYGYTF. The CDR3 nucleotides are TGTGCCAGCAGCTGGGGTAGGGGACAGTACTATGGCTACACCTTC.

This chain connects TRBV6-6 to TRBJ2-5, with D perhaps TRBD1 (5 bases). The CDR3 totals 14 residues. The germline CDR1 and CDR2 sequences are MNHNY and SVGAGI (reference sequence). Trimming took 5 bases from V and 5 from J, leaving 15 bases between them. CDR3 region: CASSRQLSPETQYF. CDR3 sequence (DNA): TGTGCCAGCAGTCGACAGTTATCACCGGAGACCCAGTACTTC.

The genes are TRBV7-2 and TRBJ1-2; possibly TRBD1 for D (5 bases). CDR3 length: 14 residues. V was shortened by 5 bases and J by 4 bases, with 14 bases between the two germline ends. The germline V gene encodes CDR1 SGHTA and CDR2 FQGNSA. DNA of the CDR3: TGTGCCAGCAGCCCAACCAGGGAAGTCTATGGCTACACCTTC. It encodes CASSPTREVYGYTF.

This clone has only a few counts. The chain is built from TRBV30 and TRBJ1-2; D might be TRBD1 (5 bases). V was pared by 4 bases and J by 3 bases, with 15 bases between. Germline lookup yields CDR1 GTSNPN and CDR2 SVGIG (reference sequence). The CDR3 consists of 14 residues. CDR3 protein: CAWTDLPGDYGYTF. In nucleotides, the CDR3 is TGTGCCTGGACGGACCTCCCGGGGGACTATGGCTACACCTTC. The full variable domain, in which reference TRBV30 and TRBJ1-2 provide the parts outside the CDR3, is SQTIHQWPATLVQPVGSPLSLECTVEGTSNPNLYWYRQAAGRGLQLLFYSVGIGQISSEVPQNLSASRPQDRQFILSSKKLLLSDSGFYLCAWTDLPGDYGYTFGSGTRLTVV.

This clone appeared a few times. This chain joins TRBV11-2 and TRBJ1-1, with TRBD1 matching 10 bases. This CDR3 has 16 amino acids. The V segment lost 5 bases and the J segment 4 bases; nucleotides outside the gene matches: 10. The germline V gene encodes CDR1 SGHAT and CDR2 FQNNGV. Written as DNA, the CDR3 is TGTGCCAGCAGCCCTGGGACAGGGGAATGGAGCACTGAAGCTTTCTTT. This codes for CASSPGTGEWSTEAFF.

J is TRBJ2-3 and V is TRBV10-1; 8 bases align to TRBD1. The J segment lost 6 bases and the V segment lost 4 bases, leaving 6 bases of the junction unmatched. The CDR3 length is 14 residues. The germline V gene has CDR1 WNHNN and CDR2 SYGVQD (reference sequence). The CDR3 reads CASSGPGGRDTQYF. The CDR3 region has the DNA TGCGCCAGCAGTGGACCAGGGGGCAGGGATACGCAGTATTTT.

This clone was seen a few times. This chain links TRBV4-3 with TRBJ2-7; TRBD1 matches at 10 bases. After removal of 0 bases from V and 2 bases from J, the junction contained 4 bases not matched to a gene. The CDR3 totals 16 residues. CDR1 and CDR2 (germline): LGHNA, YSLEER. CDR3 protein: CASSQDIGTGAYEQYF. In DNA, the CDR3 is TGCGCCAGCAGCCAAGATATCGGGACAGGGGCCTACGAGCAGTACTTC.

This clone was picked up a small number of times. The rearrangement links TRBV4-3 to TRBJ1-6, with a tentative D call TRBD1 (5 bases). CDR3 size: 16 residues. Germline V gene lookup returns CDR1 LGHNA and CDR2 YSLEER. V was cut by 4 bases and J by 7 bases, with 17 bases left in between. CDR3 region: CASSRSLNPGNSPLHF. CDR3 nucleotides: TGCGCCAGCAGCCGGTCCTTAAATCCAGGGAATTCACCCCTCCACTTT.

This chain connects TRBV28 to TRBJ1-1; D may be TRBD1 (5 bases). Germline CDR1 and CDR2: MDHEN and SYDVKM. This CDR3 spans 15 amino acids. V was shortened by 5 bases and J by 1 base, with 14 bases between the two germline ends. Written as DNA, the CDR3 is TGTGCCAGCAGTACCGCAGGGTTAAGGAACACTGAAGCTTTCTTT. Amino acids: CASSTAGLRNTEAFF.

In DNA, the CDR3 is TGTGCCAGCAGGGTGACAGGGGTCACCGGGGAGCTGTTTTTT. Protein: CASRVTGVTGELFF. The V gene is TRBV9, the J gene TRBJ2-2, with 8 positions matching TRBD1. V was clipped by 5 bases and J by 4 bases; unmatched bases: 4. The length of the CDR3 is 14 residues. The germline V gene has CDR1 SGDLS and CDR2 YYNGEE.

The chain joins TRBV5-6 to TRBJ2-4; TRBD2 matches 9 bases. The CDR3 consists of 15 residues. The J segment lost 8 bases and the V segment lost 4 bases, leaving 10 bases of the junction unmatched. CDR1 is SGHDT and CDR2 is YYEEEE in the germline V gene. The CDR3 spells CASSPLLAGRDIQYF. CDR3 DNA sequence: TGTGCCAGCAGCCCCCTACTAGCGGGTAGGGACATTCAGTACTTC.

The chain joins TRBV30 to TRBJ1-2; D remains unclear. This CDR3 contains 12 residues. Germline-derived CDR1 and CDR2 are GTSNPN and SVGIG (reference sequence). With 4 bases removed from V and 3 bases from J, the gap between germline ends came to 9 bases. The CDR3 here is CAWTGLDYGYTF. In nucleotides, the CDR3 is TGTGCCTGGACCGGACTAGACTATGGCTACACCTTC. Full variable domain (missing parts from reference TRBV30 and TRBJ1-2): SQTIHQWPATLVQPVGSPLSLECTVEGTSNPNLYWYRQAAGRGLQLLFYSVGIGQISSEVPQNLSASRPQDRQFILSSKKLLLSDSGFYLCAWTGLDYGYTFGSGTRLTVV.